The entry below describes one TCR beta chain. In assigning cohorts, the study relied on participant-reported clinical history. Symptom resolution, clearance, or two negative PCRs marked the recovered donors of Cohort 3. The CDR3 is 13 residues long. Trimming pared 5 bases from V and 3 bases from J, leaving 10 bases between. Germline V CDR1 and CDR2: LNHDA, SQIVND (reference sequence). Per the original methods: Reference gene primer amplification yielded estimated nucleated cell counts. The data were produced by immunoSEQ multiplex PCR, yet TCRdb's version contains in-frame clones alone and is incomplete. The V and J calls and clone size were taken over from that table, and D and trimming were inferred from the DNA. The data contain 250,000 to 300,000 clones, approximately 85% of them singletons. This record belongs to a study of blood T cell repertoires in COVID-19. Study-wide context: From T cells, B-cell-depleted T cells, or PBMCs came the material, which was cDNA or gDNA.

This chain connects TRBV19 to TRBJ1-1; TRBD1 is a possible D gene (5 bases). Sequencing was performed on PBMCs or T cells enriched from blood (not recorded which). The clonotype originates from a woman aged 45-60 years who had recovered from COVID-19. The CDR3 sequence is CASSVDRDTEAFF. CDR3 in DNA: TGTGCCAGTAGTGTCGACAGAGACACTGAAGCTTTCTTT.